This is a list of T cell receptor beta chains from one sample in a study of blood T cell repertoires in COVID-19. Using immunoSEQ multiplex PCR, the repertoire was profiled, and TCRdb retains in-frame clones only, with some absent. The data contain around 150,000 clones, 93% of them seen just once; the ten biggest clones take up roughly 2.1%. Material: peripheral blood. These receptors were collected from a woman aged 55-69 years with COVID-19, enrolled during active disease. Each CDR3 is given with its conserved first and last residue. A D gene is named only where the DNA matches it firmly. Part of the rows lack a size; the others show once, few, many or a class for expanded clones.

D gene	J gene	clone size	V gene	CDR3 length	CDR3 DNA	CDR3 protein
-	TRBJ2-1	-	TRBV6-5	13	TGTGCCAGCAGTCTGCGACAGTACAATGAGCAGTTCTTC	CASSLRQYNEQFF
TRBD1	TRBJ2-1	-	TRBV9	15	TGTGCCAGCAGCGCCGAACAGGGGTCGTACAATGAGCAGTTCTTC	CASSAEQGSYNEQFF
TRBD1	TRBJ1-4	-	TRBV15	16	TGTGCCACCAGCTCCAGTGGGACAGTCATTAATGAAAAACTGTTTTTT	CATSSSGTVINEKLFF
-	TRBJ2-7	-	TRBV9	13	TGTGCCAGCAGCGTATCGGGGTCCTACGAGCAGTACTTC	CASSVSGSYEQYF
-	TRBJ1-1	-	TRBV5-4	16	TGTGCCAGCAGCCCTTCCTCCCTTGAGGGCAAGGGTGAAGCTTTCTTT	CASSPSSLEGKGEAFF
-	TRBJ1-2	-	TRBV15	14	TGTGCCACCAGCAGAGGGGCAGCTAACTATGGCTACACCTTC	CATSRGAANYGYTF
-	TRBJ1-5	-	TRBV9	14	TGTGCCAGCAGCCTAGAGGGGAGCAATCAGCCCCAGCATTTT	CASSLEGSNQPQHF
-	TRBJ1-1	-	TRBV18	14	TGTGCCAGCTCACGAGAGGGGGAGGGCACTGAAGCTTTCTTT	CASSREGEGTEAFF
-	TRBJ2-7	-	TRBV7-9	11	TGTGCCAGCAGCCCAGGACAGACGCAGTACTTC	CASSPGQTQYF
-	TRBJ2-5	-	TRBV19	15	TGTGCCAGTAGTATAGGTTCCGGTTCCCGAGAGACCCAGTACTTC	CASSIGSGSRETQYF
TRBD1	TRBJ1-1	few	TRBV5-1	16	TGCGCCAGCAGCGCCGTCTACGGGACAGGGGGCACTGAAGCTTTCTTT	CASSAVYGTGGTEAFF
-	TRBJ1-3	-	TRBV9	15	TGTGCCAGCAGCGTTGGAGGGCTCCCAGGAAACACCATATATTTT	CASSVGGLPGNTIYF
-	TRBJ2-3	once	TRBV7-3	14	TGTGCCAGCAGCCACATCCTGTTCACAGATACGCAGTATTTT	CASSHILFTDTQYF
TRBD2	TRBJ2-2	-	TRBV24-1	21	TGTGCCACCAGTGAAACACTGGCCCTCGGAGGGACGCGGGAGTACACCGGGGAGCTGTTTTTT	CATSETLALGGTREYTGELFF
-	TRBJ1-5	-	TRBV4-3	18	TGCGCCAGCAGCCAAGATTCGATATCCCCAGGGAGCAATCAGCCCCAGCATTTT	CASSQDSISPGSNQPQHF
TRBD1	TRBJ1-6	-	TRBV4-3	17	TGCGCCAGCAGCCAAGAAGGTCAGGGGGGCTATAATTCACCCCTCCACTTT	CASSQEGQGGYNSPLHF
-	TRBJ2-7	-	TRBV5-1	12	TGCGCCAGCAGCCCAGTGCAGGGCGAGCAGTACTTC	CASSPVQGEQYF
-	TRBJ1-3	-	TRBV5-6	14	TGTGCCAGCAGCACACAGGGATCTGGAAACACCATATATTTT	CASSTQGSGNTIYF
TRBD1	TRBJ1-5	-	TRBV10-2	14	TGCGCCAGCAGTGTTGCAGGGGGTGGACAGCCCCAGCATTTT	CASSVAGGGQPQHF
-	TRBJ1-1	-	TRBV12-5	15	TGTGCTAGTGGTTTTGGGGACTCCTCAAACACTGAAGCTTTCTTT	CASGFGDSSNTEAFF
-	TRBJ1-3	-	TRBV19	14	TGTGCCAGTAGTCCGCAGATCTCTGGAAACACCATATATTTT	CASSPQISGNTIYF
TRBD1	TRBJ1-1	-	TRBV6-5	15	TGTGCCAGCAAAAGAGGACAGGGGGCGTACACTGAAGCTTTCTTT	CASKRGQGAYTEAFF
TRBD1	TRBJ1-1	-	TRBV7-2	17	TGTGCCAGCAGCTTAGTTACAGGGGCGCTTATGAACACTGAAGCTTTCTTT	CASSLVTGALMNTEAFF
TRBD1	TRBJ1-2	-	TRBV4-3	15	TGCGCCAGCAGCCTAGGGACAGCGGGGGGCTATGGCTACACCTTC	CASSLGTAGGYGYTF
-	TRBJ1-1	-	TRBV7-9	13	TGTGCCAGCAGCTTAGAAGCTGACACTGAAGCTTTCTTT	CASSLEADTEAFF
TRBD1	TRBJ2-3	-	TRBV4-2	17	TGTGCCAGCAGCCAAGATAACAGGGGCCAAGGCACAGATACGCGGTATTTT	CASSQDNRGQGTDTRYF
-	TRBJ1-5	-	TRBV19	16	TGTGCCAGTAATCCCCTAGATCGGGTCACAAATCAGCCCCAGCATTTT	CASNPLDRVTNQPQHF
TRBD1	TRBJ1-1	-	TRBV7-3	13	TGTGCCAGCAGCAAGGACAGGTTCACTGAAGCTTTCTTT	CASSKDRFTEAFF
-	TRBJ1-2	-	TRBV20-1	13	TGCAGTGCTGGTGCACGGGGGGCCTATGGCTACACCTTC	CSAGARGAYGYTF